What follows describes a single T cell receptor (beta chain). Antigen unknown. TCRdb redid the calling of the 5' RACE reads with MiXCR, one entry per CDR3 protein. The sample has about 130,000 distinct CDR3 sequences, under 15% seen once. This sample was taken from a study of early T cells in non-severe SARS-CoV-2 infection. Overall study results and limits: Private and CD4 specificities were missed by VDJdb matching, which favored anti-spike CD8 responses.

This receptor was identified in an adult who was a healthcare worker with PCR-confirmed SARS-CoV-2 infection or an uninfected control (not recorded which). The source material was whole blood.

The CDR3 DNA is TGTGCCAGCCGGTGGACCGGGGAGCTGTTTTTT. Encoded protein: CASRWTGELFF. The chain joins TRBV28 to TRBJ2-2; D gene uncertain. This CDR3 is 11 amino acids long. Germline V gives CDR1 MDHEN, CDR2 SYDVKM. The V end was cut by 8 bases, the J end by 5 bases, with 6 bases between.